The 23 T cell receptor beta chains below all came from one sample that was sequenced in a study of shared clonotypes between healthy human individuals. The assay was immunoSEQ multiplex PCR, and TCRdb's table has in-frame clones only and misses some. The sample has over a million clones, around 97% seen once; the top ten hold 1.2%. The sequenced sample was naive CD4+ T cells sorted from blood. As for subset: CD45RA+ positively selected. The source is a man between 25 and 39 years old in good health.

About this clone: This same CDR3 is encoded by further DNA sequences in the sample. The chain is built from TRBV2 and TRBJ2-2; possible D gene TRBD1, 5 bases. V was clipped by 2 bases and J by 5 bases, with 9 bases between them. This CDR3 is built from 14 residues. CDR1 and CDR2 from the germline V gene are SNHLY and FYNNEI. DNA for the CDR3: TGTGCCAGCAGTGAACAGGGTAGGACCGGGGAGCTGTTTTTT. It codes for CASSEQGRTGELFF.

The chain couples TRBV7-9 to TRBJ2-1; tentatively, D is TRBD2 (6 bases). CDR3 length: 16 residues. The germline V and J ends were trimmed by 5 bases and 9 bases, with 23 bases remaining between them. From germline, CDR1 is SEHNR and CDR2 FQNEAQ (reference sequence). CDR3 region: CASSASLLAGPLEQFF. The CDR3 nucleotides are TGTGCCAGCAGCGCTTCCCTACTAGCTGGTCCCCTTGAGCAGTTCTTC.

The chain recombines TRBV2 with TRBJ1-2; D might be TRBD1 (5 bases). This CDR3 is 16 amino acids long. Germline assignment: CDR1 SNHLY and CDR2 FYNNEI. The V end was cut by 0 bases, the J end by 2 bases, with 13 bases between. CDR3 protein: CASSEAWGSQNYGYTF. The CDR3 coding sequence is TGTGCCAGCAGTGAAGCATGGGGCAGCCAAAACTATGGCTACACCTTC.

The rearrangement links TRBV25-1 to TRBJ2-1, with TRBD2 matching 7 bases. The CDR3 runs 15 residues. V lost 2 bases, J lost 4 bases, and 5 bases stayed unmatched. Germline CDR1 reads MGHDK; CDR2 reads SYGVNS. The DNA of the CDR3 is TGTGCCAGCAGTGAACCAGCTAGCGGATACAATGAGCAGTTCTTC. Residues: CASSEPASGYNEQFF.

Only one count was recorded for this clone. The chain combines TRBV5-4 with TRBJ1-1; D gene ambiguous. This CDR3 has 15 amino acids. Germline V gene data show CDR1 as SGHNT and CDR2 as YYREEE (reference sequence). Between the trimmed V and J ends, which lost 4 bases and 1 base, there was a span of 14 bases. Here the CDR3 DNA reads TGTGCCAGCAGCCCCAATCTTTACAGGAACACTGAAGCTTTCTTT. It is translated as CASSPNLYRNTEAFF. The full variable domain, completed using reference TRBV5-4 and TRBJ1-1, is ETGVTQSPTHLIKTRGQQVTLRCSSQSGHNTVSWYQQALGQGPQFIFQYYREEENGRGNFPPRFSGLQFPNYSSELNVNALELDDSALYLCASSPNLYRNTEAFFGQGTRLTVV.

The rearrangement uses TRBV5-1 and TRBJ2-1; weak D call: TRBD2 (6 bases). The ends were cut back, 4 bases at V and 0 bases at J, with 14 bases in the middle. The CDR3 runs to 16 residues. Germline CDR1 SGHRS, CDR2 YFSETQ. CDR3 loop: CASSALAASSYNEQFF. Here the CDR3 DNA reads TGCGCCAGCAGCGCACTAGCTGCAAGCTCCTACAATGAGCAGTTCTTC. The complete variable domain, with remaining parts taken from reference TRBV5-1 and TRBJ2-1, reads KAGVTQTPRYLIKTRGQQVTLSCSPISGHRSVSWYQQTPGQGLQFLFEYFSETQRNKGNFPGRFSGRQFSNSRSEMNVSTLELGDSALYLCASSALAASSYNEQFFGPGTRLTVL.

The chain couples TRBV6-6 to TRBJ1-5; D is unclear. Trimming removed 2 bases at V and 6 bases at J, with 17 bases between. Per the germline V gene, CDR1 is MNHNY and CDR2 is SVGAGI (reference sequence). The CDR3 contains 16 residues. The CDR3 spells CASSYAPGSGSQPQHF. DNA of the CDR3: TGTGCCAGCAGTTACGCCCCTGGATCTGGGTCTCAGCCCCAGCATTTT.

This clone was seen a handful of times. V and J are TRBV28 and TRBJ1-2; TRBD1 might be the D (5 bases). The CDR3 consists of 12 residues. Germline loops: CDR1 MDHEN, CDR2 SYDVKM. The ends were cut back, 5 bases at V and 7 bases at J, with 11 bases in the middle. In DNA form, the CDR3 reads TGTGCCAGCAGTCAATACCAGGGTGGCTACACCTTC. Its protein product is CASSQYQGGYTF.

The chain is built from TRBV28 and TRBJ1-2; TRBD1 aligns across 8 bases. Trimming cost V 6 bases and J 2 bases; bases outside gene matches: 5. Germline CDR1 reads MDHEN; CDR2 reads SYDVKM. The CDR3 has 14 amino acids. The chain's CDR3 is CASSDRDRNYGYTF. In nucleotides, the CDR3 is TGTGCCAGCAGCGACCGGGACAGGAACTATGGCTACACCTTC.

V usage is TRBV27 and J usage is TRBJ1-2, with unresolved D. The CDR3 contains 15 residues. V lost 5 bases to trimming and J lost 6 bases, with 19 bases between them. Germline V gene data show CDR1 as MNHEY and CDR2 as SMNVEV (reference sequence). The CDR3 DNA reads TGTGCCAGCAGTCCTATCCGGACCGCTCAAGATGGCTACACCTTC. Encoded protein: CASSPIRTAQDGYTF.

The J gene is TRBJ2-6, the V gene TRBV6-5; D not resolved. CDR1 is MNHEY and CDR2 is SVGAGI in the germline V gene. The CDR3 extends over 14 amino acids. The germline V and J ends were trimmed by 3 bases and 2 bases, with 5 bases remaining between them. CDR3 nucleotides: TGTGCCAGCAGTTATGGTGCTGGGGCCAACGTCCTGACTTTC. Amino acids: CASSYGAGANVLTF.

The J gene is TRBJ2-3, the V gene TRBV7-2; no firm D call. The CDR3 consists of 13 residues. The V end was cut by 3 bases, the J end by 5 bases, with 9 bases between. CDR1 SGHTA and CDR2 FQGNSA come from the germline V gene. Here the CDR3 DNA reads TGTGCCAGCAGCTTTAGCCTGGGAGATACGCAGTATTTT. This encodes CASSFSLGDTQYF. The full variable domain, in which reference TRBV7-2 and TRBJ2-3 provide the parts outside the CDR3, is GAGVSQSPSNKVTEKGKDVELRCDPISGHTALYWYRQSLGQGLEFLIYFQGNSAPDKSGLPSDRFSAERTGGSVSTLTIQRTQQEDSAVYLCASSFSLGDTQYFGPGTRLTVL.

V usage is TRBV7-8 and J usage is TRBJ2-7; possibly TRBD1 for D (6 bases). There are 14 residues in the CDR3. V dropped 3 bases and J dropped 3 bases, with 12 bases sitting between them. Germline CDR1 SGHVS, CDR2 FQNEAQ. CDR3: CASSFTDRNYEQYF. CDR3 DNA sequence: TGTGCCAGCAGCTTTACGGACAGAAACTACGAGCAGTACTTC.

Concerning this clone: Other DNA variants within this sample encode the same CDR3. The chain recombines TRBV28 with TRBJ1-5, with TRBD1 identical over 11 bases. Trimming removed 5 bases from V and 5 bases from J; junction bases left unmatched: 2. In germline, CDR1 is MDHEN, CDR2 SYDVKM. This CDR3 is built from 14 residues. In DNA form, the CDR3 reads TGTGCCAGCAGTCCGGGACAGGGGGATCAGCCCCAGCATTTT. Translating gives CASSPGQGDQPQHF.

This clone has a single count. V gene TRBV6-1 combines with J gene TRBJ1-1; D is possibly TRBD1 (6 bases). Germline CDR1 and CDR2: MNHNS and SASEGT. Trimming shortened V by 5 bases and J by 5 bases, and 12 bases separated the two germline ends. The CDR3 length is 13 residues. CDR3: CASSFSGVTEAFF. CDR3 sequence (DNA): TGTGCCAGCAGTTTTTCAGGGGTGACTGAAGCTTTCTTT.

The chain combines TRBV7-9 with TRBJ2-2; 9 positions agree with TRBD1. Germline V gene lookup returns CDR1 SEHNR and CDR2 FQNEAQ (reference sequence). The CDR3 length is 17 residues. V trimming: 4 bases; J trimming: 7 bases; junction bases outside the gene matches: 13. CDR3 sequence: CASSSTGRTGAGGELFF. CDR3 in DNA: TGTGCCAGCAGCTCTACCGGCCGGACAGGGGCGGGCGGGGAGCTGTTTTTT. The full variable domain, its missing parts supplied by reference TRBV7-9 and TRBJ2-2, is DTGVSQNPRHKITKRGQNVTFRCDPISEHNRLYWYRQTLGQGPEFLTYFQNEAQLEKSRLLSDRFSAERPKGSFSTLEIQRTEQGDSAMYLCASSSTGRTGAGGELFFGEGSRLTVL.

This clone was counted a single time. J is TRBJ2-1 and V is TRBV29-1, with 11 bases identical to TRBD2. V shed 5 bases and J 5 bases; nucleotides not matched to a gene: 8. The CDR3 is 15 amino acids. In germline, CDR1 is SQVTM, CDR2 ANQGSEA. The CDR3 protein is CSVTNRLAGHNEQFF. CDR3 in DNA: TGCAGCGTTACAAATCGACTAGCGGGACACAATGAGCAGTTCTTC.

CDR3 DNA sequence: TGCGCCAGCAGCCAAGGGACAGGGGGGAATGAAAAACTGTTTTTT. Its translation: CASSQGTGGNEKLFF. This sequence joins TRBV4-1 and TRBJ1-4, with 10 bases lining up with TRBD1. After removal of 1 base from V and 5 bases from J, the junction contained 1 base not matched to a gene. Germline CDR1 is MGHRA and CDR2 is YSYEKL. CDR3 size: 15 residues.

The chain joins TRBV5-1 to TRBJ1-4, with 7 bases fitting TRBD1. The CDR3 length is 14 residues. Germline values: CDR1 SGHRS, CDR2 YFSETQ. The V gene end was trimmed by 3 bases and the J gene end by 5 bases; junction bases not matched to a gene: 4. The CDR3 spells CASSSGTANEKLFF. The CDR3 DNA reads TGCGCCAGCAGCTCCGGGACAGCAAATGAAAAACTGTTTTTT.

The chain links TRBV28 to TRBJ1-2, with D tentatively TRBD1 (5 bases). Looked up from germline, CDR1 is MDHEN and CDR2 is SYDVKM. Trimming took 5 bases from V and 7 from J, leaving 11 bases between them. The CDR3 is 12 residues long. The CDR3 DNA reads as TGTGCCAGCAGTCCGCCGGGGGGTGGCTACACCTTC. It encodes CASSPPGGGYTF.

This clone was seen a single time. The chain links TRBV7-2 to TRBJ2-7; D is possibly TRBD2 (6 bases). Deletions cut 4 bases from V and 3 bases from J, with 19 bases between. This CDR3 comprises 16 residues. Germline V gives CDR1 SGHTA, CDR2 FQGNSA. CDR3 sequence reads: CASSSRHSGVGYEQYF. In DNA form, the CDR3 reads TGTGCCAGCAGCTCGCGCCACTCGGGAGTAGGCTACGAGCAGTACTTC.

The chain carries TRBV6-1 and TRBJ1-5; 9 nucleotides match TRBD1. V trimming: 4 bases; J trimming: 0 bases; junction bases outside the gene matches: 7. In germline, CDR1 is MNHNS, CDR2 SASEGT. This CDR3 is built from 17 residues. In DNA form, the CDR3 reads TGTGCCAGCAGTGCATTCGGGACAGGGAATAGCAATCAGCCCCAGCATTTT. Translation gives CASSAFGTGNSNQPQHF.

The chain carries TRBV10-3 and TRBJ1-4; D may be TRBD1 (5 bases). The CDR3 extends over 14 amino acids. Trimming removed 6 bases from V and 2 bases from J, with 10 bases in between. The germline V gene has CDR1 ENHRY and CDR2 SYGVKD. DNA for the CDR3: TGTGCCATCAGGTCGACAGCTACTAATGAAAAACTGTTTTTT. Protein product: CAIRSTATNEKLFF.